The present entry profiles one T cell receptor (beta chain) with its context. Its antigen remains unidentified. Base qualities are not provided; no much larger clone lies one nucleotide away. Libraries were built with 5' RACE. Instrument on record: Illumina HiSeq 2500. The second PCR ran for roughly 6 to 11 cycles and used a J-beta primer mix along with a sample-barcoded 5' primer. A unique molecular identifier was introduced onto each TCR beta cDNA molecule by a template-switch 5' adaptor carrying 12 random nucleotides. Each sample yielded at least 3 million CDR3-containing paired-end reads. All of the RNA was converted into first-strand cDNA using the Mint cDNA synthesis kit, with a TRBC-specific oligonucleotide serving as the primer. All cDNA was treated with uracil-DNA glycosylase and then went through a first 18-cycle PCR with the universal primers M1SS and BC2_uni_R. The original pipeline was this. Each sample was normalized by randomly selecting 1 million high-quality reads, each carrying a distinct molecular identifier. Instead of being binned into consensus sequences, reads that shared molecular identifiers were thrown out. MiTCR, set to a Q25 quality threshold and the strictest error-elimination algorithm, was used for CDR3 identification, clonotype clustering and error correction. A nonparametric unseen species model with Euler transformation was used to estimate lower-bound total TCR beta diversity. Clones were called with MiXCR by TCRdb after fastp trimmed the public reads at Q25, and only in-frame beta chains were retained. Duplicate CDR3 protein sequences are folded into a single record with the most common DNA and genes. The V and J calls shown here were made by TCRdb, not taken from the authors' results. The sample table holds 790,000 or so distinct CDR3 sequences, of which about 56% were seen once. Clones ranked in the top ten supply around 25% of the sample.

The 39 donors, aged about 6 to 95 years, were systemically healthy Caucasian individuals from Russia. Ten milliliters of peripheral blood were drawn from each donor into EDTA-treated Vacutainer tubes. Ficoll-Paque density-gradient centrifugation was used to isolate PBMCs, with at least 6 million obtained per sample. Total RNA was extracted from PBMCs with Trizol reagent, with at least 6 micrograms obtained per sample. For every donor, flow cytometry on a PBMC aliquot measured the percentage of naive CD45RAhigh/CD27high T cells. The CDR3 runs 15 residues from the cysteine to the phenylalanine. CDR3 DNA is the only sequence kept; it has 45 bases, read in frame from the first base. Sequences LGHNA (CDR1) and YNFKEQ (CDR2) are obtained from the germline V gene. Relative to germline, V is 1 base shorter and J is 1 base shorter, with 9 bases between their ends. The entry originates in a study of blood T cells in healthy people across ages (dated by TCRdb to 2014 to 2015). For the wider study: In model experiments, template switching captured about one uniquely barcoded TCR beta cDNA molecule for every two T cells. To avoid experimental bias, donors of different ages were randomly spread across the sequencing lanes. The study measured age-related changes in TCR beta repertoire diversity using deep sequencing normalized with unique cDNA molecular identifiers. Four age groups were formed from the donors: young (average about 17 years), middle-aged (approximately 41), aged (about 62) and long-lived (82). Two additional independent replicas of 1 million unique cDNA reads from the same blood draw were analyzed for two donors (one aged 18 to 30 and one aged 80 or older). On the study overall, not on this receptor specifically: There was a strong correlation between observed TCR beta diversity and the percentage of naive T cells measured by flow cytometry. Because profiling used bulk unsorted PBMCs, naive and antigen-experienced compartments could not be compared conclusively. As age increased, observed TCR beta diversity per million T cells dropped in a roughly linear way, and a significant reduction was already evident by age 40. The CMV infection status of donors was not known, potentially confounding age-related changes in expanded clonotypes. Total diversity estimates from one million sequenced T cells were considered lower bounds and underestimates. Compared with the aged group, the long-lived group had more naive CD4+ T cells, fewer expanded clones and increased TCR diversity, suggesting age selection.

The sequenced sample consisted of blood. The rearrangement combines TRBV4-2 with TRBJ2-3; the D call could be TRBD1 or TRBD2, with each sharing 5 bases. The TCR originated in a man aged 35 to 55 in good health. The DNA reads as follows: TGTGCCAGCAGCCAAGGGGGACCCCGCACAGATACGCAGTATTTT. Its protein product is CASSQGGPRTDTQYF.